This T cell receptor (beta chain) was captured by sequencing in a study of OX40 agonist ivuxolimab in advanced cancers. Here immunoSEQ multiplex PCR was the method, and the copy in TCRdb shows in-frame clones only, minus some. The repertoire holds roughly 91,000 clones, with more than 95% as singletons. As for this clone: Its antigen is unknown.

Broader study findings: At doses 0.1 to 3.0 mg/kg, CD4+ and CD8+ clones expanded. Clonal expansion in partial responders at 0.1-3.0 mg/kg ranked among the lowest.

With V trimmed by 7 bases and J by 3 bases, 1 base remained unmatched. Germline V gene lookup returns CDR1 MNHEY and CDR2 SMNVEV (reference sequence). The length of the CDR3 is 13 residues. The chain uses TRBV27 and TRBJ2-1; 9 nucleotides match TRBD2. The TCR originated in an adult with an advanced solid tumor such as melanoma, head and neck, liver or kidney cancer. Sequenced material: CD4+ or CD8+ T cells sorted from blood, taken in a trial of the OX40 agonist ivuxolimab. The DNA of the CDR3 is TGTGCCAGCAAGACTAGCGGCTACAATGAGCAGTTCTTC. Translating it yields CASKTSGYNEQFF.